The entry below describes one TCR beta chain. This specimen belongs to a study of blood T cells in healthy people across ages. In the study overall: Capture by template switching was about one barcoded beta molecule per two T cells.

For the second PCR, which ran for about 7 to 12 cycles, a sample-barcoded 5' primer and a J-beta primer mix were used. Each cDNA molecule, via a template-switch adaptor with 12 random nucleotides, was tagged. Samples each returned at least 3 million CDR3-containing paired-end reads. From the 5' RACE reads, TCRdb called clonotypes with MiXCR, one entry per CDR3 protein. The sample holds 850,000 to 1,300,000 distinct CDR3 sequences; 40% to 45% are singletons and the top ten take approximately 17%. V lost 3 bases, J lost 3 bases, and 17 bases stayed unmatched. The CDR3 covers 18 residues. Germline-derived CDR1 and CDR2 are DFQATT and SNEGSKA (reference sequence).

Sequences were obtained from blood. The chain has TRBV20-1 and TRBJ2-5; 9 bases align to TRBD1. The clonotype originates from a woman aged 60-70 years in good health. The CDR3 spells CSASRPGQGRVREETQYF. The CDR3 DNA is TGCAGTGCTAGTAGACCGGGACAGGGAAGGGTACGGGAAGAGACCCAGTACTTC.